The rows below give T cell receptor beta chains drawn from one sample of a study of blood T cell repertoires in COVID-19. TCRdb's table, derived via immunoSEQ multiplex PCR, lists solely in-frame clones and lacks some. The sample consists of about 260,000 clones, approximately 90% of them appearing once. Source material: PBMCs or T cells enriched from blood (not recorded which). Every receptor here comes from a man aged 45 to 65 who had been exposed to COVID-19. Each CDR3 is given with its conserved first and last residue. D genes are given only for firm matches. Expanded clones get a size class; other rows say once, few or many, or leave the size out.

TRBJ2-2 | . | few | TRBV18 | TGTGCCAGCTCACCCCTACCCGGGGAGCTGTTTTTT | CASSPLPGELFF
TRBJ2-2 | . | . | TRBV2 | TGTGCCAGCAGTGAATACGGGGATGCCGGGGAGCTGTTTTTT | CASSEYGDAGELFF
TRBJ1-1 | . | once | TRBV9 | TGTGCCAGCAGCGTAGCGAGTGACACTGAAGCTTTCTTT | CASSVASDTEAFF
TRBJ1-5 | . | . | TRBV18 | TGTGCCAGCTCACCGAACAGGAGCAATCAGCCCCAGCATTTT | CASSPNRSNQPQHF
TRBJ1-2 | . | . | TRBV7-9 | TGTGCCAGCAGCCCCCCGTTGGCCTATGGCTACACCTTC | CASSPPLAYGYTF
TRBJ1-6 | . | once | TRBV7-9 | TGTGCCAGCAGCATCTCAGGGTTATATTCACCCCTCCACTTT | CASSISGLYSPLHF
TRBJ1-4 | TRBD1 | . | TRBV30 | TGTGCCTGGAGCCCCTTGGGACAGGCTAATGAAAAACTGTTTTTT | CAWSPLGQANEKLFF
TRBJ1-1 | . | . | TRBV11-3 | TGTGCCAGCCTTGGACAGATGAACACTGAAGCTTTCTTT | CASLGQMNTEAFF
TRBJ2-1 | . | . | TRBV28 | TGTGCCAGCAGTTTGATCGGGGAGCGTTACAATGAGCAGTTCTTC | CASSLIGERYNEQFF
TRBJ1-1 | . | . | TRBV21-1 | TGTGCCATTACGGACAGGGCGTCTAACACTGAAGCTTTCTTT | CAITDRASNTEAFF
TRBJ1-1 | . | . | TRBV4-2 | TGTGCCAGCAGCCAAGCGGGAGCTTTACTGAACACTGAAGCTTTCTTT | CASSQAGALLNTEAFF
TRBJ1-5 | TRBD1 | . | TRBV28 | TGTGCCAGCAGTTTACGGGACAGAAATCAGCCCCAGCATTTT | CASSLRDRNQPQHF
TRBJ2-1 | TRBD2 | once | TRBV5-1 | TGCGCCAGCAGCTTGGAACCTACTGGTAGCGGGAGGGCCTATGAGCAGTTCTTC | CASSLEPTGSGRAYEQFF
TRBJ2-1 | . | . | TRBV11-3 | TGTGCCAGCGCCCCAGAGGGTACGGTCTACCGGGAGCAGTTCTTC | CASAPEGTVYREQFF
TRBJ1-5 | . | . | TRBV6-4 | TGTGCCAGCAGTGAGCCGACAGGAGATCAGCCCCAGCATTTT | CASSEPTGDQPQHF
TRBJ1-2 | . | . | TRBV7-3 | TGTGCCAGCAGCTTGGGGGCGGACTCCGGCTACACCTTC | CASSLGADSGYTF
TRBJ1-1 | TRBD1 | . | TRBV9 | TGTGCCAGCAGCTCTCCGAGACAGGGCTACACTGAAGCTTTCTTT | CASSSPRQGYTEAFF
TRBJ2-2 | TRBD2 | . | TRBV19 | TGTGCCAGTAGTATACTAGCGGGGGGTACCACCGGGGAGCTGTTTTTT | CASSILAGGTTGELFF
TRBJ2-5 | TRBD2 | . | TRBV5-4 | TGTGCCAGCAGCTTGAAGGTAGCGGGGGGCCCGGAGACCCAGTACTTC | CASSLKVAGGPETQYF
TRBJ1-6 | TRBD1 | . | TRBV3-1/TRBV3-2 | TGTGCCACCCGGGACAGGGGGAATTCACCCCTCCACTTT | CATRDRGNSPLHF
TRBJ2-1 | . | . | TRBV29-1 | TGCAGCGTTGGACAGGCGTACAATGAGCAGTTCTTC | CSVGQAYNEQFF
TRBJ1-2 | . | . | TRBV5-1 | TGCGCCAGCATTTATGGGCCCGACCCGACCTCCACCTATGGCTACACCTTC | CASIYGPDPTSTYGYTF
TRBJ2-5 | . | . | TRBV28 | TGTGCCAGCAGTCTACAGGGATTTGAAGAGACCCAGTACTTC | CASSLQGFEETQYF
TRBJ1-1 | . | . | TRBV28 | TGTGCCAGCAGTTTAGCAGGGTTCATGAACACTGAAGCTTTCTTT | CASSLAGFMNTEAFF
TRBJ1-2 | TRBD1 | once | TRBV7-8 | TGTGCCAGCAGTTTCCTTGGGACAGGGGACGGCTACACCTTC | CASSFLGTGDGYTF
TRBJ1-1 | TRBD1 | . | TRBV28 | TGTGCCAGCAGCCTAACAGGGGCCTCTGAAGCTTTCTTT | CASSLTGASEAFF
TRBJ2-2 | . | . | TRBV10-1 | TGCGCCAGCAGGCAGAAACGGAACACCGGGGAGCTGTTTTTT | CASRQKRNTGELFF
TRBJ2-1 | TRBD1 | . | TRBV7-9 | TGTGCCAGCAGCTCCACCTTCCTGGGACAGGCTAACAATGAGCAGTTCTTC | CASSSTFLGQANNEQFF
TRBJ2-2 | . | . | TRBV28 | TGTGCCAGCACCTATAGGAGGGGATGGGCCGGGGAGCTGTTTTTT | CASTYRRGWAGELFF
TRBJ1-1 | . | . | TRBV10-3 | TGTGCCATCAGTGAGTCGGGTGACAGGAGCAACACTGAAGCTTTCTTT | CAISESGDRSNTEAFF
TRBJ2-1 | TRBD1 | . | TRBV7-9 | TGTGCCAGCAGCTTAGCGCAGGGGGCAGGGGGCGCTGAGCAGTTCTTC | CASSLAQGAGGAEQFF
TRBJ1-1 | TRBD1 | . | TRBV10-3 | TGTGCCATCAACCCACAGGGGCGGGACACTGAAGCTTTCTTT | CAINPQGRDTEAFF
TRBJ1-2 | TRBD1 | . | TRBV28 | TGTGCCAGCAGGCTAATTAGTCCGGGACAGGGGGGTATTACCTTC | CASRLISPGQGGITF
TRBJ1-1 | . | . | TRBV24-1 | TGTGCCACCAGAGACCCACGGGGTGGAGGCACTGAAGCTTTCTTT | CATRDPRGGGTEAFF
TRBJ2-7 | . | . | TRBV27 | TGTGCCAGCAGTTCAGACAGTCTCTTCTACGAGCAGTACTTC | CASSSDSLFYEQYF
TRBJ1-3 | . | . | TRBV21-1 | TGTGCCAGCAGCTGGCGAGGGGACAGGGATGGAAACACCATATATTTT | CASSWRGDRDGNTIYF
TRBJ1-5 | . | . | TRBV19 | TGTGCCAGTAGCGTGGGACGTGGGAGGCAGCCCCAGCATTTT | CASSVGRGRQPQHF
TRBJ1-5 | . | once | TRBV18 | TGTGCCAGCTCACCAGGCGGGGTTCTTGGCCAGCCCCAGCATTTT | CASSPGGVLGQPQHF
TRBJ2-2 | TRBD1 | . | TRBV6-4 | TGTGCCAGCAGTGTCACAGGGGGCCCGGCCGGGGAGCTGTTTTTT | CASSVTGGPAGELFF
TRBJ1-1 | . | . | TRBV5-1 | TGCGCCAGCAGCCCCCAAAAACTACAGGGGAACACTGAAGCTTTCTTT | CASSPQKLQGNTEAFF
TRBJ1-2 | TRBD1 | . | TRBV7-9 | TGTGCCAGCAGCTTAGTCGGGACAGAATATGGCTACACCTTC | CASSLVGTEYGYTF
TRBJ1-5 | . | . | TRBV19 | TGTGCCAGTAGTATCCGAGACAGGAATCAGCCCCAGCATTTT | CASSIRDRNQPQHF
TRBJ1-1 | . | . | TRBV12-3/TRBV12-4 | TGTGCCAGCAGATCGACAGTGAACACTGAAGCTTTCTTT | CASRSTVNTEAFF
TRBJ1-1 | TRBD1 | . | TRBV7-2 | TGTGCCAGCAGCTTACGACGTGACAGGGGGAGCACTGAAGCTTTCTTT | CASSLRRDRGSTEAFF
TRBJ1-2 | . | . | TRBV28 | TGTGCCAGCAGTTTCCGACAGGCGAGTTACACCTTC | CASSFRQASYTF
TRBJ2-1 | . | once | TRBV9 | TGTGCCAGCAGCGTAGTTTCAGGTACCTACAATGAGCAGTTCTTC | CASSVVSGTYNEQFF
TRBJ2-4 | TRBD2 | . | TRBV5-4 | TGTGCCAGCAGCTTGACTAGCGGGGAAGACATTCAGTACTTC | CASSLTSGEDIQYF
TRBJ2-5 | TRBD2 | once | TRBV3-1/TRBV3-2 | TGTGCCAGCAGCACCCGTGATAGCGGGGTTGAGACCCAGTACTTC | CASSTRDSGVETQYF
TRBJ1-3 | . | . | TRBV19 | TGTGCCAGTTCCGCAGGCTCTGGAAACACCATATATTTT | CASSAGSGNTIYF
TRBJ1-1 | . | . | TRBV6-5 | TGTGCCAGCAGTTACCACGGGGGGGAAGCTTTCTTT | CASSYHGGEAFF
TRBJ1-2 | . | . | TRBV12-3/TRBV12-4 | TGTGCCAGCAGTTTACAGCGTTATGGCTACACCTTC | CASSLQRYGYTF
TRBJ2-1 | TRBD2 | . | TRBV7-9 | TGTGCCAGCTCGTTCGGGACTATGAGCGATGAGCAGTTCTTC | CASSFGTMSDEQFF
TRBJ2-7 | . | once | TRBV21-1 | TGTGCCAGCAGCAAGGTGACCCAGGTTGCTCGCTACGAGCAGTACTTC | CASSKVTQVARYEQYF